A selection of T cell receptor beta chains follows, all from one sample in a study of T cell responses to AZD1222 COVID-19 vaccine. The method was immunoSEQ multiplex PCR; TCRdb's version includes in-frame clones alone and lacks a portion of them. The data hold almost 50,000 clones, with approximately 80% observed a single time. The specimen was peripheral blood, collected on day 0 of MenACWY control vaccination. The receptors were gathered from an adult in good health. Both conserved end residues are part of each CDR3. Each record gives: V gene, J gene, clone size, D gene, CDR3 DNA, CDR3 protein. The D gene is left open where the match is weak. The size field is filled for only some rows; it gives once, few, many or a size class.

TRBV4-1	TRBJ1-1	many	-	TGCGCCAGCAGCCAAGGAAAGAACACTGAAGCTTTCTTT	CASSQGKNTEAFF
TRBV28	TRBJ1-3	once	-	TGTGCCAGCAGCGTCTTGGGGGGAGGTGGAAACACCATATATTTT	CASSVLGGGGNTIYF
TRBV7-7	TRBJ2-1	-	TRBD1	TGTGCCAGCAGCCCCGGACAGGGTCATGAGCAGTTCTTC	CASSPGQGHEQFF
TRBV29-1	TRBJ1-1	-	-	TGCAGCGTGTTACAGGGCGGGGTTGGCACTGAAGCTTTCTTT	CSVLQGGVGTEAFF
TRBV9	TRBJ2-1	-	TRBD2	TGTGCCAGCAGCGAGCGACTAGCGGACGTTAATGAGCAGTTCTTC	CASSERLADVNEQFF
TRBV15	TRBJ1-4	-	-	TGTGCCACCAGCAGAGATCGAGGGGAAGGGGAAAAACTGTTTTTT	CATSRDRGEGEKLFF
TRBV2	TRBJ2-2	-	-	TGTGCCAGCAGGGGGGACGGCTTCACCGGGGAGCTGTTTTTT	CASRGDGFTGELFF
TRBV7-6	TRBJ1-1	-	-	TGTGCCAGCAGCTTAGTAATGGGGCAAAGCACTGAAGCTTTCTTT	CASSLVMGQSTEAFF
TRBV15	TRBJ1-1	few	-	TGTGCCACCAGCAGACAGGGAGTAAAGGGGACTGAAGCTTTCTTT	CATSRQGVKGTEAFF
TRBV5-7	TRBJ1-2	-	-	TGTGCCAGCAGCCCTTGCAGGGCTTATGGCTACACCTTC	CASSPCRAYGYTF
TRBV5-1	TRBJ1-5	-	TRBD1	TGCGCCAGCAGCATTGGACAGGGTGGTCAGCCCCAGCATTTT	CASSIGQGGQPQHF
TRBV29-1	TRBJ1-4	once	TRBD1	TGCAGCGCCACCCGGACAGGGCAAGGAGAAAAACTGTTTTTT	CSATRTGQGEKLFF
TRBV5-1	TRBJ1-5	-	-	TGCGCCAGCAGCCCGACGGAGGGGAATCAGCCCCAGCATTTT	CASSPTEGNQPQHF
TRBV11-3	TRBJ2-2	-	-	TGTGCCAGCAGCTCCCCCTGGGGATCCGAGGAGCTGTTTTTT	CASSSPWGSEELFF
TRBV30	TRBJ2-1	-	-	TGTGCCTGGAAACGGGGGGCCGGGTACAATGAGCAGTTCTTC	CAWKRGAGYNEQFF
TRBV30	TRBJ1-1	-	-	TGTGCCTGGAGTGTAGAAGCTGAAGCGGGAGAGAACACTGAAGCTTTCTTT	CAWSVEAEAGENTEAFF
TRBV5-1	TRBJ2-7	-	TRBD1	TGCGCCAGCAGGGACAGGGCTAACGAGCAGTACTTC	CASRDRANEQYF
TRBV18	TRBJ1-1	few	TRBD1	TGTGCCAGCTCACCAAAGTCAGGGGGAGCGGACACTGAAGCTTTCTTT	CASSPKSGGADTEAFF
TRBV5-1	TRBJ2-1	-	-	TGCGCCAGCAGCTTGAGCGATGAGCAGTTCTTC	CASSLSDEQFF